This T cell receptor beta chain was recorded in a study of T cells after posttransplantation cyclophosphamide. Clones were read by immunoSEQ multiplex PCR, and TCRdb kept only the in-frame ones, dropping some. The repertoire yields under 7,000 clones, none seen only once; the top ten contain more than 4.5%. General study results and limits: Recipient CMV seropositivity and CMV reactivation strongly tracked TRB clonality.

Treatment was busulfan-fludarabine conditioning, a marrow graft, and cyclophosphamide on days +3 and +4. Germline-derived CDR1 and CDR2 are MNHNY and SVGAGI (reference sequence). The CDR3 sequence is 14 residues long. Trimming cost V 4 bases and J 6 bases, with 15 bases left between them. This clone occurred many times. Its target is unknown. The specimen comprised PBMCs, sampled after an allogeneic stem cell transplant with post-transplant cyclophosphamide. The gene calls are TRBV6-6 and TRBJ1-2, with a possible D match to TRBD1 (6 bases). This clonotype was sampled from a male patient between 25 and 39 years old who received an allogeneic stem cell transplant from an unrelated donor, was CMV-positive, and had acute and chronic GVHD. A subset of T cells may come from the graft donor. DNA of the CDR3: TGTGCCAGCAGTTCTACAGGGATAGTAGATGGCTACACCTTC. It yields the protein CASSSTGIVDGYTF.